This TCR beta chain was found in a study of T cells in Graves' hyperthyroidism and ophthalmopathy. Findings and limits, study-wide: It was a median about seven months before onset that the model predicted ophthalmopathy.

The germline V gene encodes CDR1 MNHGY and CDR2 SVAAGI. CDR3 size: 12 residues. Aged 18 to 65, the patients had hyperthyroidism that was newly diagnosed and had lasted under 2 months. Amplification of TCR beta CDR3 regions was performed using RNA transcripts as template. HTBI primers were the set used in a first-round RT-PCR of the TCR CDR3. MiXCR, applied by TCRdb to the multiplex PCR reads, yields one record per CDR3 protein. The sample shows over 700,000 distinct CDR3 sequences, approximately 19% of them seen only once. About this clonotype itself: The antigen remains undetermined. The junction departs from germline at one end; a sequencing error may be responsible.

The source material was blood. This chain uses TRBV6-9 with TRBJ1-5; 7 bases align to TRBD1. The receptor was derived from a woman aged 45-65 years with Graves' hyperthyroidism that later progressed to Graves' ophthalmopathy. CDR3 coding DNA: TGTGCCAGCAGTTACGCAGGGGGACCCCCGCATTTT. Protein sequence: CASSYAGGPPHF.